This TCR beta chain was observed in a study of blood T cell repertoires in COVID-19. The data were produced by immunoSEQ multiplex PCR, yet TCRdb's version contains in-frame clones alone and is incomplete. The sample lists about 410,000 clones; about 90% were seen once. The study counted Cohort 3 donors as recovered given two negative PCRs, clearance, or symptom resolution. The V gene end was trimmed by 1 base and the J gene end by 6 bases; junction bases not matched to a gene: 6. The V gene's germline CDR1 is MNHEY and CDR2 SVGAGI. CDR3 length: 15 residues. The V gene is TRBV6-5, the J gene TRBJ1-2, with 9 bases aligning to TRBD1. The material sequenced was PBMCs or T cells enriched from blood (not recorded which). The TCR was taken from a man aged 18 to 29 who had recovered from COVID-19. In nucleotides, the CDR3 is TGTGCCAGCAGTTACTACTCGGACAGGGGCGATGGCTACACCTTC. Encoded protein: CASSYYSDRGDGYTF.